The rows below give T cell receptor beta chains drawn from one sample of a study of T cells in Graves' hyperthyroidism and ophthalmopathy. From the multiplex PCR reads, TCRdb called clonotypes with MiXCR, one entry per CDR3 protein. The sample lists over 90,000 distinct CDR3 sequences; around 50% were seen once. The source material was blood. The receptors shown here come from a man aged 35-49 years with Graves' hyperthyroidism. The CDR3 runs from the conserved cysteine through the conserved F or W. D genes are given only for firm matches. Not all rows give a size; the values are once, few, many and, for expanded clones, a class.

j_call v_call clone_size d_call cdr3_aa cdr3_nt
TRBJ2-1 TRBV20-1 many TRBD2 CSAEGPGLLSSYNEQFF TGCAGTGCTGAGGGGCCGGGACTACTGAGCTCCTACAATGAGCAGTTCTTC
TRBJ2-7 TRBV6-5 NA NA CASRRVYYEQYF TGTGCCAGCAGGAGGGTCTACTACGAGCAGTACTTC
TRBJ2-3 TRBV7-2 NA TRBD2 CASSLPTSGTDTQYF TGTGCCAGCAGCCTACCGACTAGCGGGACAGATACGCAGTATTTT
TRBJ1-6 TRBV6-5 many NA CASSLAQTDSPLHF TGTGCCAGCAGCCTAGCTCAGACGGATTCACCCCTCCACTTT
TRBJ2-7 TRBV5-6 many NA CASSFSGYEQYF TGTGCCAGCAGCTTTTCGGGCTACGAGCAGTACTTC
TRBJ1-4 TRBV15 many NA CATSSRHEKLFF TGTGCCACCAGCAGTAGGCATGAAAAACTGTTTTTT
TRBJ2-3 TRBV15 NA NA CATSRGSSAGTDTQYF TGTGCCACCAGCAGAGGCTCTAGCGCTGGCACAGATACGCAGTATTTT
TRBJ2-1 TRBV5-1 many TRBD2 CASSFLAGAYNEQFF TGCGCCAGCAGCTTTCTAGCGGGGGCTTACAATGAGCAGTTCTTC
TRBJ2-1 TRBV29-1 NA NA CSPRPSGNEQFF TGCAGCCCACGGCCCAGCGGGAATGAGCAGTTCTTC
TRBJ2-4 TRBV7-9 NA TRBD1 CASSSRQGVLAKNIQYF TGTGCCAGCAGCTCGCGACAGGGGGTCCTAGCCAAAAACATTCAGTACTTC
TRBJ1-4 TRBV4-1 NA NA CASSQAIRTEGEKLFF TGCGCCAGCAGCCAAGCTATCCGAACAGAGGGGGAAAAACTGTTTTTT
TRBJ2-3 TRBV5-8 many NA CASSLDPGVGTDTQYF TGTGCCAGCAGCTTGGATCCGGGAGTGGGCACAGATACGCAGTATTTT
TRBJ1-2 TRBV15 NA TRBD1 CATSSLGQVYGYTF TGTGCCACCAGCAGCTTGGGACAGGTCTATGGCTACACCTTC
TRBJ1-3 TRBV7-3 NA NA CASSQTYGEGVAGNTIYF TGTGCCAGCAGTCAGACTTACGGGGAGGGGGTGGCTGGAAACACCATATATTTT
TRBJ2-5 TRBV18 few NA CASSPPSAKGETQYF TGTGCCAGCTCACCACCGTCAGCCAAGGGAGAGACCCAGTACTTC
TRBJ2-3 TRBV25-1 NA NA CASSARWENSDTQYF TGTGCCAGCAGTGCGCGGTGGGAGAACTCAGATACGCAGTATTTT
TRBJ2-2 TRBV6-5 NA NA CASSSWGDTWELFF TGTGCCAGCAGTTCGTGGGGGGACACCTGGGAGCTGTTTTTT
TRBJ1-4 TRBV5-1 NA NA CASSPDSGATNEKLFF TGCGCCAGCAGCCCGGACTCCGGGGCAACTAATGAAAAACTGTTTTTT
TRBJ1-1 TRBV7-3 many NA CASSLTGGTEAFF TGTGCCAGCAGCTTAACGGGGGGCACTGAAGCTTTCTTT
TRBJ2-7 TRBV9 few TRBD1 CASSPGTGKWEQYF TGTGCCAGCAGCCCCGGGACAGGGAAGTGGGAGCAGTACTTC
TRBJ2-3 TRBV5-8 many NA CASSPDSTDTQYF TGTGCCAGCAGCCCTGATAGTACAGATACGCAGTATTTT
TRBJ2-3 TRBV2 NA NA CASSARDPDTQYF TGTGCCAGCAGTGCTAGAGATCCAGATACGCAGTATTTT
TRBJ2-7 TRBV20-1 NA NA CSARESGWNSYEQYF TGCAGTGCTAGAGAGAGCGGGTGGAACTCCTACGAGCAGTACTTC
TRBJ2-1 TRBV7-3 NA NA CASSLTGEGSYNEQFF TGTGCCAGCAGCCTTACTGGGGAAGGCTCCTACAATGAGCAGTTCTTC
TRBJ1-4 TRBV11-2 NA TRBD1 CASSSGRGKGKLFF TGTGCCAGCAGCTCGGGCAGGGGGAAGGGAAAACTGTTTTTT
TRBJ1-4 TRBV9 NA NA CASSPRGGILGEKLFF TGTGCCAGCAGCCCTCGAGGGGGTATATTGGGTGAAAAACTGTTTTTT
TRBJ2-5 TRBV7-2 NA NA CASSLRSAVGETQYF TGTGCCAGCAGCCTTCGTAGCGCGGTCGGAGAGACCCAGTACTTC
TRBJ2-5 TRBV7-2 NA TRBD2 CASSLMEASGKTQYF TGCGCCAGCAGCTTGATGGAGGCTAGCGGGAAGACCCAGTACTTC
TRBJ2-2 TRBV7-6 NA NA CASSLGGSGELFF TGTGCCAGCAGCTTAGGTGGTAGCGGGGAGCTGTTTTTT
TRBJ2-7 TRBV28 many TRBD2 CASSIAGGSEQYF TGTGCCAGCAGTATAGCGGGAGGTTCCGAGCAGTACTTC
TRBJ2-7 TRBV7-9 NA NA CASSLGLDTEAYEQYF TGTGCCAGCAGCTTGGGGTTGGACACTGAAGCGTACGAGCAGTACTTC
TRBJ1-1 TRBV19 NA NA CASSVSANTEAFF TGTGCCTCGAGTGTTTCGGCGAACACTGAAGCTTTCTTT
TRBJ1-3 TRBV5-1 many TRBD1 CASSLAGGQGTNTIYF TGCGCCAGCAGCTTGGCCGGTGGACAGGGAACAAACACCATATATTTT
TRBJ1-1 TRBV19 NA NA CASSLARSNTEAFF TGTGCCAGTAGTCTGGCCAGGTCGAACACTGAAGCTTTCTTT